This T cell receptor (beta chain) comes out of a study of blood T cell repertoires in COVID-19. Background on the study: The samples span acute and convalescent COVID-19 from the United States, Italy and Spain. PBMCs, B-cell-depleted T cells, or T cells provided the cDNA or gDNA that made up the material.

Germline V gene data show CDR1 as MNHEY and CDR2 as SVGAGI. Trimming stripped 4 bases from V and 5 bases from J, with 14 bases between. This CDR3 comprises 14 residues. Original analysis: Amplification with reference gene primers provided the estimates of nucleated cell counts. Profiling relied on immunoSEQ multiplex PCR, and the TCRdb table lists in-frame clones only, not all of them. Clone size and the V and J calls come from that table; the DNA yielded D and trimming. The sample consists of around 120,000 clones, around 79% of them appearing once. The sample was peripheral blood. This TCR derives from a man in his 70s with acute or convalescent COVID-19. This rearrangement joins TRBV6-5 to TRBJ1-2; D perhaps matches TRBD1 (6 bases). Here the CDR3 reads CASSFGGRSYGYTF. CDR3 nucleotide sequence: TGTGCCAGCAGTTTCGGGGGGCGCTCGTATGGCTACACCTTC.